This TCR beta chain came from a study of T cells in Graves' hyperthyroidism and ophthalmopathy. General study points: Blood also carried most thyroid clonotypes expanded above 0.001.

TCR beta CDR3 regions were amplified from RNA transcripts. Initially, a first-round RT-PCR of the TCR CDR3 employed the HTBI primer set. In TCRdb, the multiplex PCR reads were re-called with MiXCR into one record per CDR3 protein. The table shows about 740,000 distinct CDR3 sequences, with 14% occurring only once. Patients were aged 18 to 65, had disease duration under 2 months, and had newly diagnosed hyperthyroidism. Exclusion followed for patients with uncontrolled infection, other autoimmune disease, pregnancy or lactation. The CDR3 is made up of 15 amino acids. The V end lost 3 bases, the J end lost 8 bases, and 17 bases lay between the germline ends. This clonotype was seen repeatedly, ten times or more. What it binds is unknown.

The genes are TRBV12-3 or TRBV12-4 and TRBJ2-1, with D maybe TRBD1 (6 bases). Sequencing input: blood. The sequence derives from a woman between 18 and 30 years old with Graves' hyperthyroidism. The CDR3 sequence: CASSFVTGPGHEQFF. CDR3 DNA: TGTGCCAGCAGTTTTGTCACAGGGCCTGGGCATGAGCAGTTCTTC.